This T cell receptor beta chain emerged from a study of cytotoxic CD8 clonotypes in ibrutinib-treated CLL. Across the whole study: After a median of almost 70 months, some 14 patients stayed remitted and some 12 progressed; responses had been partial in approximately 24 and complete in 2. Mean productive templates were around 260,000; mean productive rearrangements were roughly 90,000.

Profiled with immunoSEQ multiplex PCR; TCRdb holds only in-frame clones, not every one. Here the sample spans fewer than 200,000 clones, approximately 84% being singletons. Per germline, CDR1 SQVTM and CDR2 ANQGSEA. V lost 6 bases and J lost 6; bases outside the gene matches: 14. The CDR3 consists of 15 residues. Note on this clone: The target antigen is unknown.

Study-wide findings and caveats: Sustained-remission and progressing patients diverged in sampling times. Public clonotypes, found uncommonly, either contracted or stayed stable on treatment.

This chain uses TRBV29-1 with TRBJ2-3; 8 nucleotides match TRBD1. This receptor was taken from a human donor with chronic lymphocytic leukemia. Sample: PBMCs, taken after 24 months of ibrutinib treatment. CDR3 loop: CSVGKDRVGADTQYF. Here the CDR3 DNA reads TGCAGCGTGGGAAAGGACAGGGTGGGAGCGGATACGCAGTATTTT.